Below, 27 T cell receptor beta chains from the same sample are listed, as sequenced in a study of blood T cell repertoires in COVID-19 (dated by TCRdb to the early 2020s). Library creation used the immunoSEQ multiplex PCR assay. TCRdb took over this immuneACCESS table, retaining in-frame rearrangements with V and J assigned. Such tables are incomplete; in checked studies, under half of the missing clones stem from an unresolved V gene, and the remainder is unexplained. The sample yields 70,000 or so clones; 76% were counted once. The ten top clones hold under 15% of the sample. The sample consisted of peripheral blood. The receptors were gathered from a man in his 60s with COVID-19, enrolled during active disease.

This chain connects TRBV14 to TRBJ1-3; D unclear. Trimming left V 0 bases short and J 2 bases short, with 11 bases between. Germline CDR1 is SGHDN and CDR2 is FVKESK. The CDR3 totals 16 residues. The CDR3 spells CASSQETRFAGNTIYF. As DNA, the CDR3 is TGTGCCAGCAGCCAAGAAACTAGGTTTGCTGGAAACACCATATATTTT. The whole variable domain, filled in from reference TRBV14 and TRBJ1-3, reads EAGVTQFPSHSVIEKGQTVTLRCDPISGHDNLYWYRRVMGKEIKFLLHFVKESKQDESGMPNNRFLAERTGGTYSTLKVQPAELEDSGVYFCASSQETRFAGNTIYFGEGSWLTVV.

The chain carries TRBV10-3 and TRBJ2-1, with D possibly matching TRBD2 (7 bases). The ends were cut back, 10 bases at V and 7 bases at J, with 14 bases in the middle. In germline, CDR1 is ENHRY, CDR2 SYGVKD. The CDR3 loop spans 12 amino acids. The CDR3 nucleotides are TGTGCCACCGAGGGGGGGGGAAATGAGCAGTTCTTC. Amino acids: CATEGGGNEQFF.

The J gene is TRBJ2-5, the V gene TRBV7-9, with D unclear. The CDR3 runs 18 residues. V lost 6 bases to trimming and J lost 1 base, with 24 bases between them. Germline V gives CDR1 SEHNR, CDR2 FQNEAQ (reference sequence). CDR3 amino acids: CASRYPRMGPAIQETQYF. The CDR3 nucleotides read TGTGCCAGCAGATATCCTCGGATGGGCCCCGCAATCCAAGAGACCCAGTACTTC. The full variable domain, its missing parts supplied by reference TRBV7-9 and TRBJ2-5, is DTGVSQNPRHKITKRGQNVTFRCDPISEHNRLYWYRQTLGQGPEFLTYFQNEAQLEKSRLLSDRFSAERPKGSFSTLEIQRTEQGDSAMYLCASRYPRMGPAIQETQYFGPGTRLLVL.

The CDR3 is CASSLAGIGETQYF. In DNA, the CDR3 is TGCGCCAGCAGCTTGGCGGGGATAGGAGAGACCCAGTACTTC. The chain links TRBV5-1 to TRBJ2-5; a possible D gene is TRBD2 (5 bases). The CDR3 consists of 14 residues. Germline V CDR1 and CDR2: SGHRS, YFSETQ. The V and J ends lost 0 bases and 4 bases respectively, with 10 bases between them.

CDR3 coding DNA: TGTGCCAGCAGCTTGCCCCGGGACAGGGGCTATGGCTACACCTTC. Translating it yields CASSLPRDRGYGYTF. This chain joins TRBV5-4 and TRBJ1-2; 10 bases fit TRBD1. The CDR3 contains 15 residues. Unmatched junction bases numbered 4, after V lost 1 base and J lost 4 bases. Germline CDR1 SGHNT, CDR2 YYREEE (reference sequence).

This clone appeared a few times. The chain recombines TRBV24-1 with TRBJ1-2; TRBD1 matches 9 bases. The trim removed 4 bases at V and 6 bases at J, leaving 8 bases unmatched. This CDR3 is 15 amino acids long. The germline V gene has CDR1 KGHDR and CDR2 SFDVKD. CDR3 loop: CATSERGTGLDGYTF. The CDR3 coding sequence is TGTGCCACCAGTGAGCGCGGGACAGGGTTGGATGGCTACACCTTC.

This clone was detected only a few times. The CDR3 region is CASSLSPSGIQQYF. CDR3 DNA: TGTGCCAGCAGCCTGAGCCCTAGCGGGATTCAGCAGTACTTC. The chain recombines TRBV11-2 with TRBJ2-7; 9 nucleotides line up with TRBD2. The ends lost 5 bases at V and 8 bases at J; junction bases unmatched: 10. This CDR3 contains 14 residues. Germline CDR1 and CDR2: SGHAT and FQNNGV. The variable domain in full, completed from reference TRBV11-2 and TRBJ2-7, reads EAGVAQSPRYKIIEKRQSVAFWCNPISGHATLYWYQQILGQGPKLLIQFQNNGVVDDSQLPKDRFSAERLKGVDSTLKIQPAKLEDSAVYLCASSLSPSGIQQYFGPGTRLTVT.

The chain combines TRBV19 with TRBJ1-1, with 7 bases fitting TRBD1. The CDR3 runs to 17 residues. The V gene end was trimmed by 0 bases and the J gene end by 1 base; junction bases not matched to a gene: 8. Germline CDR1 LNHDA, CDR2 SQIVND (reference sequence). For the CDR3, the DNA is TGTGCCAGTAGTATAGATCCCCCAGCAGGGGGGAACACTGAAGCTTTCTTT. It specifies CASSIDPPAGGNTEAFF.

The chain employs TRBV19 and TRBJ2-2; D unclear. Germline loops: CDR1 LNHDA, CDR2 SQIVND (reference sequence). CDR3 length equals 13 residues. Trimming cost V 0 bases and J 4 bases, with 3 bases left between them. The CDR3 sequence is CASSIDSTGELFF. The CDR3 DNA is TGTGCCAGTAGTATAGACAGCACCGGGGAGCTGTTTTTT.

This chain connects TRBV19 to TRBJ1-4; TRBD1 matches at 9 bases. The CDR3 sequence is 15 residues long. CDR1 is LNHDA and CDR2 is SQIVND in the germline V gene (reference sequence). V trimming: 4 bases; J trimming: 7 bases; junction bases outside the gene matches: 7. CDR3 in DNA: TGTGCCAGTAGTAGGGCCGGACAGGGGAGTGAAAAACTGTTTTTT. It encodes CASSRAGQGSEKLFF.

The CDR3 region has the DNA TGTGCCAGTAGTATCAGACCGGGACAGGGGGCAACCGAAGCTTTCTTT. Residues: CASSIRPGQGATEAFF. The chain couples TRBV19 to TRBJ1-1; 12 bases are a match to TRBD1. The CDR3 sequence is 16 residues long. Per germline, CDR1 LNHDA and CDR2 SQIVND (reference sequence). The J segment lost 8 bases and the V segment lost 3 bases, leaving 10 bases of the junction unmatched.

This chain connects TRBV3-1 (or the pseudogene TRBV3-2) to TRBJ1-3; D gene unclear. The V end lost 0 bases, the J end lost 3 bases, and 12 bases lay between the germline ends. Germline V CDR1 and CDR2: LGHDT, YNNKEL (reference sequence). This CDR3 has 16 residues. DNA of the CDR3: TGTGCCAGCAGCCAAGACTGGGGAGGGTTTGGAAACACCATATATTTT. Translation gives CASSQDWGGFGNTIYF.

For the CDR3, the DNA is TGTGCCAGCAGCCGAGGAGGTAGTTTAGATGAGCAGTTCTTC. Its translation: CASSRGGSLDEQFF. This chain uses TRBV11-2 with TRBJ2-1; possibly TRBD2 for D (5 bases). Germline CDR1 reads SGHAT; CDR2 reads FQNNGV. Deletions cut 5 bases from V and 8 bases from J, with 16 bases between. The CDR3 contains 14 residues. Full variable domain (rest looked up from reference TRBV11-2 and TRBJ2-1): EAGVAQSPRYKIIEKRQSVAFWCNPISGHATLYWYQQILGQGPKLLIQFQNNGVVDDSQLPKDRFSAERLKGVDSTLKIQPAKLEDSAVYLCASSRGGSLDEQFFGPGTRLTVL.

The chain recombines TRBV6-6 with TRBJ2-1; 11 bases line up with TRBD2. Trimming at V came to 7 bases and at J to 7 bases, leaving 6 bases not matched to a gene. The CDR3 totals 14 residues. Germline CDR1 and CDR2: MNHNY and SVGAGI (reference sequence). Here the CDR3 reads CASIVTSGTNEQFF. The CDR3 DNA reads TGTGCCAGCATAGTGACTAGCGGGACGAATGAGCAGTTCTTC.

This sequence joins TRBV2 and TRBJ2-1, with TRBD2 as a possible D gene (7 bases). Germline CDR1 SNHLY, CDR2 FYNNEI. V lost 6 bases and J 2 bases, leaving 20 bases between the germline ends. CDR3 length equals 17 residues. CDR3 region: CASRPTRGGAPYNEQFF. CDR3 sequence (DNA): TGTGCCAGCAGGCCCACCCGAGGGGGGGCCCCCTACAATGAGCAGTTCTTC.

The rearrangement links TRBV28 to TRBJ2-2; the D gene is possibly TRBD1 (6 bases). The CDR3 has 14 amino acids. Germline V gene lookup returns CDR1 MDHEN and CDR2 SYDVKM. V dropped 7 bases and J dropped 4 bases, with 13 bases sitting between them. In nucleotides, the CDR3 is TGTGCCAGCATTTCGGGACAAAGCACCGGGGAGCTGTTTTTT. This gives the protein CASISGQSTGELFF. Supplemented by reference TRBV28 and TRBJ2-2, the full variable domain reads DVKVTQSSRYLVKRTGEKVFLECVQDMDHENMFWYRQDPGLGLRLIYFSYDVKMKEKGDIPEGYSVSREKKERFSLILESASTNQTSMYLCASISGQSTGELFFGEGSRLTVL.

V is TRBV28 and J is TRBJ2-5; the D is unclear. The V gene's germline CDR1 is MDHEN and CDR2 SYDVKM. CDR3 size: 14 residues. V lost 7 bases to trimming and J lost 1 base, with 13 bases between them. The DNA for the CDR3 is TGTGCCAGCACTGAGGCGCAGTTCCAAGAGACCCAGTACTTC. The encoded protein is CASTEAQFQETQYF. The variable domain in full, with the rest retrieved from reference TRBV28 and TRBJ2-5, is DVKVTQSSRYLVKRTGEKVFLECVQDMDHENMFWYRQDPGLGLRLIYFSYDVKMKEKGDIPEGYSVSREKKERFSLILESASTNQTSMYLCASTEAQFQETQYFGPGTRLLVL.

This clone was found a few times. V gene TRBV11-3 combines with J gene TRBJ2-3; D unresolved. Germline CDR1 reads SGHNT; CDR2 reads YENEEA. With 5 bases removed from V and 0 bases from J, the gap between germline ends came to 9 bases. The CDR3 loop spans 14 amino acids. The CDR3 nucleotides read TGTGCCAGCAGCGCATCAACTAGCACAGATACGCAGTATTTT. Amino acid sequence: CASSASTSTDTQYF.

This clone was seen a single time. This chain connects TRBV6-5 to TRBJ2-3, with a tentative D call TRBD2 (7 bases). The CDR3 sequence is 14 residues long. V lost 10 bases and J 5 bases, leaving 19 bases between the germline ends. The germline V gene encodes CDR1 MNHEY and CDR2 SVGAGI. Written as DNA, the CDR3 is TGTGCCACCTCTAGGGGGGGGCCTAGAGATACGCAGTATTTT. This gives the protein CATSRGGPRDTQYF.

The V and J genes are TRBV3-1 (or the pseudogene TRBV3-2) and TRBJ2-2; TRBD2 aligns across 12 bases. The CDR3 is 17 amino acids. Trimming took 7 bases from V and 7 from J; bases not matched to a gene: 13. Germline CDR1 and CDR2: LGHDT and YNNKEL (reference sequence). CDR3 in DNA: TGTGCCAGCAACAGTTTTCGGACTAGCGGGAAAGTCGGGGAGCTGTTTTTT. This translates into CASNSFRTSGKVGELFF.

The chain combines TRBV3-1 (or the pseudogene TRBV3-2) with TRBJ2-7, with TRBD1 identical over 12 bases. This CDR3 is 15 amino acids long. Germline CDR1 reads LGHDT; CDR2 reads YNNKEL (reference sequence). The trim removed 1 base at V and 5 bases at J, leaving 3 bases unmatched. CDR3 nucleotide sequence: TGTGCCAGCAGCCAAGGGGACAGGGGGCTTCACGAGCAGTACTTC. Amino acids: CASSQGDRGLHEQYF.

This clone was observed a handful of times. J is TRBJ2-2 and V is TRBV7-2; possible D gene TRBD1, 6 bases. The CDR3 has 14 amino acids. Between the trimmed V and J ends, which lost 5 bases and 1 base, there was a span of 8 bases. Germline V CDR1 and CDR2: SGHTA, FQGNSA. As DNA, the CDR3 is TGTGCCAGCAGCAGACAGGTGAACACCGGGGAGCTGTTTTTT. It specifies CASSRQVNTGELFF.

V usage is TRBV10-2 and J usage is TRBJ2-7, with D hard to call. The CDR3 has 16 residues. The V and J ends lost 1 base and 0 bases respectively, with 13 bases between them. Per germline, CDR1 WSHSY and CDR2 SAAADI. The CDR3 sequence is CASSEYIAKSSYEQYF. Written as DNA, the CDR3 is TGCGCCAGCAGTGAGTACATAGCAAAGAGCTCCTACGAGCAGTACTTC.

The gene calls are TRBV2 and TRBJ2-1, with 11 bases identical to TRBD1. The length of the CDR3 is 13 residues. V was clipped by 4 bases and J by 8 bases; unmatched bases: 1. CDR1 and CDR2 from the germline V gene are SNHLY and FYNNEI. CDR3 sequence reads: CASSVDRGHEQFF. The CDR3 DNA is TGTGCCAGCAGTGTGGACAGGGGGCATGAGCAGTTCTTC.

V gene TRBV5-1 combines with J gene TRBJ1-5; unclear D gene. The length of the CDR3 is 14 residues. V was pared by 1 base and J by 2 bases, with 7 bases between. The germline CDR1 and CDR2 sequences are SGHRS and YFSETQ. This CDR3 is CASSLFSGNQPQHF. DNA for the CDR3: TGCGCCAGCAGCTTGTTTAGTGGCAATCAGCCCCAGCATTTT.

This rearrangement joins TRBV24-1 to TRBJ2-1, with D hard to call. Germline-derived CDR1 and CDR2 are KGHDR and SFDVKD. The CDR3 covers 11 residues. Trimming left V 4 bases short and J 7 bases short, with 4 bases between. The chain's CDR3 is CATSEYNEQFF. CDR3 DNA: TGTGCCACCAGTGAGTATAATGAGCAGTTCTTC.

This clone was seen only once. This sequence joins TRBV30 and TRBJ1-2, with TRBD1 matching 9 bases. The J segment lost 7 bases and the V segment lost 4 bases, leaving 10 bases of the junction unmatched. This CDR3 has 14 amino acids. Germline CDR1 and CDR2: GTSNPN and SVGIG (reference sequence). CDR3 in amino acids: CAWTTAGTGPGYTF. CDR3 nucleotide sequence: TGTGCCTGGACCACCGCCGGGACAGGGCCTGGCTACACCTTC.